Listed here are 17 T cell receptor beta chains from one sample, sequenced in a study of type 1 regulatory T cells. TCRdb called the reads again in MiXCR, with one record for every CDR3 protein. The sample records approximately 72,000 distinct CDR3 sequences, 50% to 70% being singletons. The antigens for these receptors are not known. Sequencing was performed on cultured T cells, either the whole culture or a sorted T cell fraction (not recorded which). Described subset: Tr1-enriched cell product generated in vitro against host alloantigens. The origin of the receptors is a human donor in good health.

This clonotype was detected only a few times. This sequence joins TRBV18 and TRBJ2-3, with 9 bases identical to TRBD1. The junction had 11 bases not matched to a gene; V was cut back by 1 base and J by 3 bases. Germline V gene sequence: CDR1 KGHSH, CDR2 LQKENI. The CDR3 loop spans 18 amino acids. The CDR3 is CASSPLDLTGGPTDTQYF. The CDR3 bases are TGTGCCAGCTCACCACTTGACCTGACAGGGGGACCTACAGATACGCAGTATTTT.

The chain uses TRBV7-2 and TRBJ1-2; perhaps TRBD1 as D (5 bases). This CDR3 has 15 residues. CDR1 and CDR2 from the germline V gene are SGHTA and FQGNSA. V was cut by 5 bases and J by 2 bases, with 15 bases left in between. The DNA for the CDR3 is TGTGCCAGCAGCAGGTCCCTCGGGGGGAACTATGGCTACACCTTC. This codes for CASSRSLGGNYGYTF.

V gene TRBV20-1 combines with J gene TRBJ1-6; no definite D call. V was cut by 0 bases and J by 12 bases, with 21 bases left in between. This CDR3 is 16 amino acids long. Germline V lookup: CDR1 DFQATT, CDR2 SNEGSKA (reference sequence). In DNA, the CDR3 is TGCAGTGCTAGAGAAGGAAGGGAACCGGGGATCGGACCCCTCCACTTT. Protein: CSAREGREPGIGPLHF.

V usage is TRBV28 and J usage is TRBJ1-4; D is ambiguous. The CDR3 length is 12 residues. Germline-derived CDR1 and CDR2 are MDHEN and SYDVKM. The V gene lost 3 bases and the J gene lost 11 bases, with 10 bases spanning the gap. CDR3: CASSLSPKKLFF. The CDR3 nucleotides read TGTGCCAGCAGTTTGAGTCCGAAGAAACTGTTTTTT.

V is TRBV5-1 and J is TRBJ2-1; 7 bases fit TRBD2. Trimming took 4 bases from V and 7 from J; bases not matched to a gene: 14. The CDR3 is made up of 16 amino acids. Germline V gives CDR1 SGHRS, CDR2 YFSETQ. DNA of the CDR3: TGCGCCAGCAGCCCGGTGCGGGAGAGAGGGATGAATGAGCAGTTCTTC. Amino acid sequence: CASSPVRERGMNEQFF.

The genes are TRBV2 and TRBJ2-1; D is perhaps TRBD1 (8 bases). The CDR3 has 13 amino acids. Germline lookup yields CDR1 SNHLY and CDR2 FYNNEI. V lost 8 bases and J lost 7, with 15 bases in between. The CDR3 here is CASGQGGENEQFF. As DNA, the CDR3 is TGTGCCAGCGGACAGGGAGGGGAGAATGAGCAGTTCTTC.

CDR3 loop: CASSLNPGTQYF. The CDR3 DNA reads TGTGCCAGCAGTTTAAATCCGGGTACGCAGTATTTT. The V and J genes are TRBV28 and TRBJ2-3; D gene ambiguous. Trimming took off 2 bases at V and 8 bases at J, with 8 bases between the two ends. The CDR3 is 12 residues long. CDR1 and CDR2 from the germline V gene are MDHEN and SYDVKM.

A few counts support this clonotype. The chain combines TRBV5-1 with TRBJ2-7; TRBD1 or TRBD2 may be the D gene (5 bases each). CDR3 length: 14 amino acids. The germline V gene has CDR1 SGHRS and CDR2 YFSETQ. Trimming left V 4 bases short and J 0 bases short, with 11 bases between. The CDR3 protein is CASSRDASSYEQYF. CDR3 DNA sequence: TGCGCCAGCAGCCGGGACGCCTCCTCCTACGAGCAGTACTTC.

In regard to this clonotype: Compared with germline, one end of the junction differs, possibly owing to a read error. The V gene is TRBV20-1, the J gene TRBJ2-2, with 11 bases fitting TRBD2. The germline gives CDR1 DFQATT, CDR2 SNEGSKA (reference sequence). The length of the CDR3 is 13 residues. The CDR3 nucleotides are TGCAGTGCCACTAGCGGGAGTGCCGGGGGGCTGTTTTTT. Protein sequence: CSATSGSAGGLFF.

This chain connects TRBV3-1 to TRBJ2-1; 8 nucleotides agree with TRBD2. CDR1 LGHDT and CDR2 YNNKEL come from the germline V gene (reference sequence). J lost 6 bases, V lost 6 bases, and 10 bases had no gene match. This CDR3 is 15 amino acids long. The chain's CDR3 is CASSYGGGVTNEQFF. The CDR3 DNA reads TGTGCCAGCAGTTACGGGGGGGGGGTTACCAATGAGCAGTTCTTC.

The chain combines TRBV20-1 with TRBJ1-5; D might be TRBD1 (5 bases). Germline CDR1 and CDR2: DFQATT and SNEGSKA (reference sequence). This CDR3 comprises 14 residues. The V gene lost 4 bases and the J gene lost 4 bases, with 14 bases spanning the gap. CDR3 residues: CSAKGVRANQPQHF. DNA for the CDR3: TGCAGTGCTAAAGGTGTCAGGGCGAATCAGCCCCAGCATTTT.

The chain links TRBV20-1 to TRBJ2-4, with D uncertain. The germline V gene has CDR1 DFQATT and CDR2 SNEGSKA (reference sequence). This CDR3 is built from 11 residues. Between the trimmed V and J ends, which lost 3 bases and 14 bases, there was a span of 14 bases. CDR3 sequence reads: CSARSGPLEYF. CDR3 bases: TGCAGTGCTAGGTCTGGCCCTTTGGAGTACTTC.

The chain combines TRBV29-1 with TRBJ2-3; 8 bases agree with TRBD2. Germline assignment: CDR1 SQVTM and CDR2 ANQGSEA. This CDR3 contains 13 residues. V lost 7 bases to trimming and J lost 2 bases; unmatched junction nucleotides: 5. This CDR3 reads CSGAGAATDTQYF. Here the CDR3 DNA reads TGCAGCGGAGCGGGAGCAGCCACAGATACGCAGTATTTT.

CDR3 sequence reads: CASSPGLVVQFF. CDR3 DNA: TGTGCCAGCAGCCCCGGACTAGTAGTTCAGTTCTTC. The V and J genes are TRBV7-2 and TRBJ2-1, with 7 positions matching TRBD2. This CDR3 spans 12 amino acids. V lost 5 bases, J lost 13 bases, and 8 bases stayed unmatched. Germline V gene lookup returns CDR1 SGHTA and CDR2 FQGNSA.

The rearrangement joins TRBV28 to TRBJ1-6, with D perhaps matching TRBD1 (5 bases). The V gene's germline CDR1 is MDHEN and CDR2 SYDVKM. The CDR3 totals 15 residues. The V end was cut by 6 bases, the J end by 8 bases, with 17 bases between. Here the CDR3 DNA reads TGTGCCAGCAGCGGCTCCGGGACGGGAGATTCACCCCTCCACTTT. The encoded protein is CASSGSGTGDSPLHF. Variable domain in full (rest from reference TRBV28 and TRBJ1-6): DVKVTQSSRYLVKRTGEKVFLECVQDMDHENMFWYRQDPGLGLRLIYFSYDVKMKEKGDIPEGYSVSREKKERFSLILESASTNQTSMYLCASSGSGTGDSPLHFGNGTRLTVT.

The chain combines TRBV20-1 with TRBJ2-7, with D perhaps matching TRBD1 (5 bases). Germline V lookup: CDR1 DFQATT, CDR2 SNEGSKA (reference sequence). V shed 1 base and J shed 2 bases, with 18 bases lying between them. This CDR3 comprises 16 residues. CDR3 region: CSARAFPRWTTYEQYF. For the CDR3, the DNA is TGCAGTGCTAGAGCGTTCCCTCGATGGACAACCTACGAGCAGTACTTC.

This clonotype turned up a few times. CDR3 residues: CASSWTAGHSTDTQYF. Here the CDR3 DNA reads TGTGCCAGCAGTTGGACTGCGGGACATAGCACAGATACGCAGTATTTT. The V and J genes are TRBV2 and TRBJ2-3; D is perhaps TRBD1 or TRBD2 (6 bases each). With 5 bases removed from V and 0 bases from J, the gap between germline ends came to 15 bases. From germline, CDR1 is SNHLY and CDR2 FYNNEI. This CDR3 has 16 residues.